The rows below give T cell receptor beta chains drawn from one sample of a study of blood T cell repertoires in COVID-19. Profiled with immunoSEQ multiplex PCR; TCRdb holds only in-frame clones, not every one. The table includes 350,000 or so clones, about 90% detected once. The sequencing sample was made of PBMCs or T cells enriched from blood (not recorded which). The origin of the receptors is a woman younger than 45 who had been exposed to COVID-19. Each CDR3 is given with its conserved first and last residue. The order of the fields is J gene, clone size, D gene, V gene, CDR3 protein, CDR3 DNA. D genes are given only for firm matches. Clone size is stated in some rows and not others, as once, few, many or a class when expanded.

j_call: TRBJ2-5
clone_size: -
d_call: -
v_call: TRBV4-1
cdr3_aa: CASSQDETGGETQYF
cdr3_nt: TGCGCCAGCAGCCAAGATGAAACAGGCGGCGAGACCCAGTACTTC

j_call: TRBJ1-1
clone_size: -
d_call: -
v_call: TRBV3-1/TRBV3-2
cdr3_aa: CASSRPQGGNTEAFF
cdr3_nt: TGTGCCAGCAGCCGCCCTCAGGGTGGGAACACTGAAGCTTTCTTT

j_call: TRBJ2-1
clone_size: -
d_call: TRBD1
v_call: TRBV28
cdr3_aa: CASRSGQGSYNEQFF
cdr3_nt: TGTGCCAGCAGATCGGGACAGGGCTCCTACAATGAGCAGTTCTTC

j_call: TRBJ1-2
clone_size: -
d_call: -
v_call: TRBV2
cdr3_aa: CASSPGAYYGYTF
cdr3_nt: TGTGCCAGCAGCCCGGGAGCCTACTATGGCTACACCTTC

j_call: TRBJ2-7
clone_size: -
d_call: TRBD2
v_call: TRBV7-2
cdr3_aa: CASSLQPSGDSYEQYF
cdr3_nt: TGTGCCAGCAGCTTACAGCCTAGCGGGGACTCCTACGAGCAGTACTTC

j_call: TRBJ2-7
clone_size: -
d_call: TRBD1
v_call: TRBV6-1
cdr3_aa: CASSDPGQGGSYEQYF
cdr3_nt: TGTGCCAGCAGTGACCCGGGACAGGGGGGCTCCTACGAGCAGTACTTC

j_call: TRBJ1-5
clone_size: -
d_call: -
v_call: TRBV28
cdr3_aa: CASWGQGHQPQHF
cdr3_nt: TGTGCCAGCTGGGGCCAGGGTCATCAGCCCCAGCATTTT

j_call: TRBJ1-4
clone_size: -
d_call: -
v_call: TRBV6-5
cdr3_aa: CASSPPRGTNEKLFF
cdr3_nt: TGTGCCAGCAGTCCCCCCAGGGGTACTAATGAAAAACTGTTTTTT

j_call: TRBJ2-2
clone_size: -
d_call: -
v_call: TRBV19
cdr3_aa: CASSSSDPGELFF
cdr3_nt: TGTGCCAGTAGTTCCAGCGATCCCGGGGAGCTGTTTTTT

j_call: TRBJ1-6
clone_size: -
d_call: TRBD1
v_call: TRBV9
cdr3_aa: CASSVGDRVSSSPLHF
cdr3_nt: TGTGCCAGCAGCGTGGGGGACAGGGTATCGTCCTCACCCCTCCACTTT

j_call: TRBJ2-5
clone_size: -
d_call: -
v_call: TRBV15
cdr3_aa: CATSNHLGGTGETQYF
cdr3_nt: TGTGCCACCAGCAACCACCTCGGCGGGACCGGCGAGACCCAGTACTTC

j_call: TRBJ1-6
clone_size: -
d_call: TRBD1
v_call: TRBV19
cdr3_aa: CASSMLGQGNSPLHF
cdr3_nt: TGTGCCAGTAGTATGTTGGGACAGGGGAATTCACCCCTCCACTTT

j_call: TRBJ2-7
clone_size: -
d_call: -
v_call: TRBV4-1
cdr3_aa: CASSQDSPRGNLLDEQYF
cdr3_nt: TGCGCCAGCAGCCAAGATTCCCCCAGGGGTAACCTCCTCGACGAGCAGTACTTC

j_call: TRBJ2-1
clone_size: -
d_call: -
v_call: TRBV21-1
cdr3_aa: CASSIRGVGSGEALEGHNEQFF
cdr3_nt: TGTGCCAGCAGCATACGCGGGGTAGGTAGCGGGGAGGCCCTTGAGGGCCACAATGAGCAGTTCTTC

j_call: TRBJ1-5
clone_size: -
d_call: -
v_call: TRBV19
cdr3_aa: CASSMFRGEDSNQPQHF
cdr3_nt: TGTGCCAGTAGTATGTTCCGGGGGGAAGATAGCAATCAGCCCCAGCATTTT

j_call: TRBJ2-7
clone_size: few
d_call: TRBD2
v_call: TRBV19
cdr3_aa: CASIPAGGYEQYF
cdr3_nt: TGTGCCAGTATTCCAGCGGGAGGGTACGAGCAGTACTTC

j_call: TRBJ1-2
clone_size: -
d_call: -
v_call: TRBV28
cdr3_aa: CASRVYVPGRLAYGYTF
cdr3_nt: TGTGCCAGCAGGGTTTATGTCCCTGGCAGGCTAGCATATGGCTACACCTTC

j_call: TRBJ2-5
clone_size: -
d_call: TRBD1
v_call: TRBV5-1
cdr3_aa: CASRPATGGIETQYF
cdr3_nt: TGCGCCAGCAGACCTGCTACAGGGGGCATAGAGACCCAGTACTTC

j_call: TRBJ1-5
clone_size: -
d_call: TRBD1
v_call: TRBV3-1/TRBV3-2
cdr3_aa: CASSSTGEANQPQHF
cdr3_nt: TGTGCCAGCAGCTCCACAGGGGAAGCGAATCAGCCCCAGCATTTT

j_call: TRBJ1-2
clone_size: -
d_call: -
v_call: TRBV7-3
cdr3_aa: CASSPGSGYGYTF
cdr3_nt: TGTGCCAGCAGCCCAGGGTCGGGCTATGGCTACACCTTC

j_call: TRBJ1-2
clone_size: -
d_call: TRBD1
v_call: TRBV20-1
cdr3_aa: CSASRDRDAYYGYTF
cdr3_nt: TGCAGTGCTAGTCGGGACAGGGACGCTTACTATGGCTACACCTTC

j_call: TRBJ1-5
clone_size: -
d_call: TRBD1
v_call: TRBV9
cdr3_aa: CASSAGTARNQPQHF
cdr3_nt: TGTGCCAGCAGCGCCGGGACAGCGAGAAATCAGCCCCAGCATTTT

j_call: TRBJ1-2
clone_size: -
d_call: TRBD1
v_call: TRBV28
cdr3_aa: CASSLFPPTGNYGYTF
cdr3_nt: TGTGCCAGCAGTTTATTCCCCCCGACAGGGAACTATGGCTACACCTTC

j_call: TRBJ1-5
clone_size: once
d_call: TRBD1
v_call: TRBV24-1
cdr3_aa: CATSGQGNNQPQHF
cdr3_nt: TGTGCCACCAGTGGACAGGGAAACAATCAGCCCCAGCATTTT

j_call: TRBJ2-7
clone_size: -
d_call: TRBD2
v_call: TRBV11-2
cdr3_aa: CASRPGTSAYSYEQYF
cdr3_nt: TGTGCCAGCAGACCCGGGACTAGCGCCTACTCCTACGAGCAGTACTTC

j_call: TRBJ2-7
clone_size: -
d_call: TRBD1
v_call: TRBV7-9
cdr3_aa: CASSLQGESYEQYF
cdr3_nt: TGTGCCAGCAGCTTACAGGGGGAGTCCTACGAGCAGTACTTC

j_call: TRBJ1-2
clone_size: -
d_call: TRBD1
v_call: TRBV11-1
cdr3_aa: CASSPTGGGYGYTF
cdr3_nt: TGTGCCAGCAGCCCGACAGGGGGCGGCTATGGCTACACCTTC

j_call: TRBJ2-7
clone_size: -
d_call: TRBD1
v_call: TRBV6-5
cdr3_aa: CASSYRGQGAYEQYF
cdr3_nt: TGTGCCAGCAGTTACAGAGGACAGGGAGCCTACGAGCAGTACTTC

j_call: TRBJ1-1
clone_size: -
d_call: -
v_call: TRBV10-3
cdr3_aa: CAIMGGLPNTEAFF
cdr3_nt: TGTGCCATCATGGGGGGGCTCCCAAACACTGAAGCTTTCTTT

j_call: TRBJ2-7
clone_size: -
d_call: TRBD1
v_call: TRBV9
cdr3_aa: CASSVDQGARGEQYF
cdr3_nt: TGTGCCAGCAGCGTAGACCAGGGGGCGAGAGGTGAGCAGTACTTC

j_call: TRBJ1-2
clone_size: -
d_call: TRBD1
v_call: TRBV27
cdr3_aa: CASSTGGNGYTF
cdr3_nt: TGTGCCAGCTCTACAGGGGGCAATGGCTACACCTTC

j_call: TRBJ1-1
clone_size: once
d_call: -
v_call: TRBV6-7
cdr3_aa: CASTLGGPGVKGYTEAFF
cdr3_nt: TGTGCCAGCACTCTGGGTGGTCCAGGGGTGAAAGGTTACACTGAAGCTTTCTTT

j_call: TRBJ2-7
clone_size: -
d_call: TRBD2
v_call: TRBV14
cdr3_aa: CASSRPTSGRASFYEQYF
cdr3_nt: TGTGCCAGCAGCCGCCCGACTAGCGGGAGGGCCTCTTTCTACGAGCAGTACTTC

j_call: TRBJ1-5
clone_size: -
d_call: -
v_call: TRBV4-1
cdr3_aa: CASSQDAGQIASLNQPQHF
cdr3_nt: TGCGCCAGCAGCCAAGATGCTGGACAGATCGCCTCCCTGAATCAGCCCCAGCATTTT

j_call: TRBJ1-6
clone_size: -
d_call: TRBD1
v_call: TRBV7-2
cdr3_aa: CASSLQGGPPPLHF
cdr3_nt: TGTGCCAGCAGCTTGCAAGGGGGCCCCCCACCCCTCCACTTT

j_call: TRBJ1-6
clone_size: -
d_call: TRBD1
v_call: TRBV10-1
cdr3_aa: CASSVGTGDNSPLHF
cdr3_nt: TGCGCCAGCAGTGTTGGGACAGGGGATAATTCACCCCTCCACTTT

j_call: TRBJ2-1
clone_size: -
d_call: -
v_call: TRBV27
cdr3_aa: CASSRYRDNEQFF
cdr3_nt: TGTGCCAGCAGTCGGTACAGGGACAATGAGCAGTTCTTC

j_call: TRBJ2-1
clone_size: -
d_call: -
v_call: TRBV28
cdr3_aa: CASRRRIQTTESSYNEQFF
cdr3_nt: TGTGCCAGCAGACGTCGGATTCAGACGACAGAAAGCTCCTACAATGAGCAGTTCTTC

j_call: TRBJ2-2
clone_size: once
d_call: -
v_call: TRBV5-4
cdr3_aa: CASSPGGLAGGAGELFF
cdr3_nt: TGTGCCAGCAGCCCAGGGGGGCTAGCGGGTGGTGCCGGGGAGCTGTTTTTT

j_call: TRBJ1-4
clone_size: -
d_call: -
v_call: TRBV5-6
cdr3_aa: CASSLWGASEKLFF
cdr3_nt: TGTGCCAGCAGCCTGTGGGGCGCGAGTGAAAAACTGTTTTTT